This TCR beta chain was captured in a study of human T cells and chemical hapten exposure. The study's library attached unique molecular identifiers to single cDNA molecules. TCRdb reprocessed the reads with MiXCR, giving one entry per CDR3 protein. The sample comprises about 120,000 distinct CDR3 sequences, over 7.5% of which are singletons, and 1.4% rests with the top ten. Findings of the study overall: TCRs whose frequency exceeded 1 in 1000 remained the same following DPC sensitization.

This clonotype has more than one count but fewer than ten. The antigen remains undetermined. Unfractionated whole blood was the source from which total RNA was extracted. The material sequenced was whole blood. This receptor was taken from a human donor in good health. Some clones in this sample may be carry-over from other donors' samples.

This chain's CDR3 is CASSLAGGIPRGSYNEQFF. CDR3 nucleotides: TGTGCCAGCAGCTTAGCGGGGGGGATCCCTCGCGGGTCCTACAATGAGCAGTTCTTC. The chain has TRBV7-8 and TRBJ2-1; the match to TRBD2 covers 7 bases. The CDR3 extends over 19 amino acids. Germline-derived CDR1 and CDR2 are SGHVS and FQNEAQ. The ends lost 0 bases at V and 1 base at J; junction bases unmatched: 12.